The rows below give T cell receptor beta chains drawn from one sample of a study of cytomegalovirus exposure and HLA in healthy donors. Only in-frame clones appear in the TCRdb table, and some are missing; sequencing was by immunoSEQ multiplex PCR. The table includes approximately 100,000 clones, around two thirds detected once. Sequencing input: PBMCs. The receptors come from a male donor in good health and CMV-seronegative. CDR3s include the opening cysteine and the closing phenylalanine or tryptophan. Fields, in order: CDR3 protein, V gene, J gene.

cdr3_aa: CASSESGLDQPQHF
v_call: TRBV25-1
j_call: TRBJ1-5

cdr3_aa: CASTPEVNWITTSTDTQYF
v_call: TRBV27
j_call: TRBJ2-3

cdr3_aa: CSGAPGTEAFF
v_call: TRBV20-1
j_call: TRBJ1-1

cdr3_aa: CAIRDRDGNTIYF
v_call: TRBV10-3
j_call: TRBJ1-3

cdr3_aa: CASSLMASGSGSNEQFF
v_call: TRBV5-1
j_call: TRBJ2-1

cdr3_aa: CAISESLGGTGNQPQHF
v_call: TRBV10-3
j_call: TRBJ1-5

cdr3_aa: CASSLAWQPEAFF
v_call: TRBV5-4
j_call: TRBJ1-1

cdr3_aa: CASSQVRLGPPYNEQFF
v_call: TRBV4-3
j_call: TRBJ2-1

cdr3_aa: CASSMNLAGGHLHF
v_call: TRBV7-2
j_call: TRBJ2-7

cdr3_aa: CASSQEGQGPQYF
v_call: TRBV4-2
j_call: TRBJ2-3

cdr3_aa: CASSQTRLRTDTQYF
v_call: TRBV6-5
j_call: TRBJ2-3

cdr3_aa: CASSLFYRGHYNEQFF
v_call: TRBV13
j_call: TRBJ2-1

cdr3_aa: CASSPGTGDYEQYF
v_call: TRBV13
j_call: TRBJ2-7

cdr3_aa: CASSFTQGNTEAFF
v_call: TRBV6-1
j_call: TRBJ1-1

cdr3_aa: CAWSIPGAVSKQYF
v_call: TRBV30
j_call: TRBJ2-7

cdr3_aa: CASSLSRRDGSYEQYF
v_call: TRBV28
j_call: TRBJ2-7

cdr3_aa: CASNRPGPNQPQHF
v_call: TRBV19
j_call: TRBJ1-5

cdr3_aa: CASSEQQGYPYEQYF
v_call: TRBV6-1
j_call: TRBJ2-7

cdr3_aa: CASSQGGWRVSGVDTEAFF
v_call: TRBV4-1
j_call: TRBJ1-1

cdr3_aa: CASSPQGGQETQYF
v_call: TRBV18
j_call: TRBJ2-5

cdr3_aa: CASSVDDRRKTEAFF
v_call: TRBV9
j_call: TRBJ1-1

cdr3_aa: CASRQGGQTQYF
v_call: TRBV27
j_call: TRBJ2-5